The 14 T cell receptor beta chains below all came from one sample that was sequenced in a study of immune characteristics of hereditary and idiopathic chronic pancreatitis. Chronic pancreatitis tissue was collected during total pancreatectomy with islet autotransplantation. Repertoires were generated with immunoSEQ multiplex PCR, while TCRdb's copy carries only in-frame clones and drops some. The top ten clones hold approximately 15% of a sample with around 9,400 clones, around 79% of them seen once. The source material was pancreas tissue with idiopathic chronic pancreatitis. These receptors were taken from a human donor with chronic pancreatitis.

The CDR3 DNA sequence: TGCGCCAGCAGCTTGGCCGGGACCCCAGAGACCCAGTACTTC. Its translation: CASSLAGTPETQYF. This rearrangement joins TRBV5-1 to TRBJ2-5; D tentatively fits TRBD1 or TRBD2 (5 bases each). This CDR3 contains 14 residues. Germline CDR1 is SGHRS and CDR2 is YFSETQ. The V end lost 0 bases, the J end lost 4 bases, and 10 bases lay between the germline ends. The complete variable domain, with remaining parts taken from reference TRBV5-1 and TRBJ2-5, reads KAGVTQTPRYLIKTRGQQVTLSCSPISGHRSVSWYQQTPGQGLQFLFEYFSETQRNKGNFPGRFSGRQFSNSRSEMNVSTLELGDSALYLCASSLAGTPETQYFGPGTRLLVL.

This sequence joins TRBV6-5 and TRBJ2-7; 12 bases are shared with TRBD2. J gave up 4 bases and V 6 bases, and 4 bases lay outside the gene matches. The germline CDR1 and CDR2 sequences are MNHEY and SVGAGI. This CDR3 is 14 amino acids long. The CDR3 reads CASRPTSGGYEQYF. The CDR3 DNA is TGTGCCAGCAGGCCTACTAGCGGGGGGTACGAGCAGTACTTC.

The chain recombines TRBV3-1 (or the pseudogene TRBV3-2) with TRBJ2-3, with 12 bases lining up with TRBD2. Germline CDR1 LGHDT, CDR2 YNNKEL (reference sequence). V was pared by 2 bases and J by 5 bases, with 2 bases of the junction left unmatched. This CDR3 has 15 residues. The CDR3 here is CASSQTSGGKDTQYF. The CDR3, as DNA: TGTGCCAGCAGCCAAACTAGCGGGGGGAAAGATACGCAGTATTTT.

This clone has more than one count but fewer than ten. V is TRBV19 and J is TRBJ2-5, with TRBD1 matching 7 bases. There are 15 residues in the CDR3. J was trimmed by 4 bases and V by 4 bases; bases with no gene match: 9. CDR1 and CDR2 from the germline V gene are LNHDA and SQIVND (reference sequence). The CDR3 coding sequence is TGTGCCAGTAGTAGATCCGGGACAGAGGGAGAGACCCAGTACTTC. This sequence encodes CASSRSGTEGETQYF.

The chain links TRBV5-1 to TRBJ2-3; no clear D. This CDR3 has 13 residues. V lost 1 base, J lost 6 bases, and 9 bases lay in between. The germline CDR1 and CDR2 sequences are SGHRS and YFSETQ. This chain's CDR3 is CASSLRPGDTQYF. CDR3 nucleotide sequence: TGCGCCAGCAGCTTGCGACCGGGCGATACGCAGTATTTT.

V and J are TRBV2 and TRBJ1-1, with D hard to call. CDR1 and CDR2 from the germline V gene are SNHLY and FYNNEI. The V end lost 6 bases, the J end lost 3 bases, and 11 bases lay between the germline ends. The CDR3 runs 13 residues. As DNA, the CDR3 is TGTGCCAGCAGGGGGTTCTTAGACACTGAAGCTTTCTTT. The encoded protein is CASRGFLDTEAFF.

The V gene is TRBV19, the J gene TRBJ2-7; D not resolved. With 8 bases removed from V and 3 bases from J, the gap between germline ends came to 14 bases. The CDR3 has 13 amino acids. Germline V gene sequence: CDR1 LNHDA, CDR2 SQIVND (reference sequence). The CDR3 sequence is CASSRGWDYEQYF. DNA of the CDR3: TGTGCCAGTTCTAGAGGATGGGACTACGAGCAGTACTTC.

The chain uses TRBV5-5 and TRBJ1-5, with D possibly TRBD1 on 5 matching bases. V dropped 4 bases and J dropped 1 base, with 9 bases sitting between them. The germline CDR1 and CDR2 sequences are SGHKS and YYEKEE (reference sequence). There are 14 residues in the CDR3. CDR3 amino acids: CASSRDGSNQPQHF. The CDR3 DNA sequence: TGTGCCAGCAGCCGGGACGGCAGCAATCAGCCCCAGCATTTT.

The rearrangement links TRBV5-1 to TRBJ2-2; D is uncertain. From germline, CDR1 is SGHRS and CDR2 YFSETQ. This CDR3 contains 13 residues. V gave up 5 bases and J gave up 6 bases, with 11 bases separating them. The CDR3 loop reads CASSEPPAGELFF. In DNA, the CDR3 is TGCGCCAGCAGTGAACCCCCGGCCGGGGAGCTGTTTTTT.

This chain joins TRBV19 and TRBJ1-2; 8 nucleotides match TRBD1. The CDR3 extends over 13 amino acids. With V trimmed by 5 bases and J by 7 bases, 6 bases remained unmatched. Germline V gene lookup returns CDR1 LNHDA and CDR2 SQIVND (reference sequence). The CDR3 coding sequence is TGTGCCAGTAGTTTGGACAGGGTTGGTGGCTACACCTTC. It is translated as CASSLDRVGGYTF.

The chain couples TRBV18 to TRBJ2-6; no firm D call. This CDR3 is 14 amino acids long. Germline CDR1 and CDR2: KGHSH and LQKENI. V lost 7 bases, J lost 0 bases, and 7 bases lay in between. This chain's CDR3 is CASWSVSGANVLTF. CDR3 nucleotide sequence: TGTGCCAGCTGGTCCGTCTCTGGGGCCAACGTCCTGACTTTC.

The rearrangement uses TRBV7-6 and TRBJ1-2, with 9 bases identical to TRBD1. This CDR3 contains 14 residues. With V trimmed by 5 bases and J by 4 bases, 5 bases remained unmatched. Germline V gives CDR1 SGHVS, CDR2 FNYEAQ. The CDR3 sequence: CASSPGTGSYGYTF. In DNA form, the CDR3 reads TGTGCCAGCAGCCCCGGGACAGGGAGCTATGGCTACACCTTC.

A single count supports this clone. The rearrangement links TRBV5-1 to TRBJ1-1; tentatively, D is TRBD1 (6 bases). Trimming stripped 0 bases from V and 3 bases from J, with 9 bases between. The length of the CDR3 is 14 residues. Germline values: CDR1 SGHRS, CDR2 YFSETQ. The CDR3: CASSLVSGDTEAFF. The CDR3 DNA sequence: TGCGCCAGCAGCTTGGTATCAGGGGACACTGAAGCTTTCTTT.

V is TRBV19 and J is TRBJ1-2, with a weak D call TRBD1 (5 bases). CDR1 and CDR2 (germline): LNHDA, SQIVND (reference sequence). V lost 6 bases and J 4 bases, leaving 15 bases between the germline ends. This CDR3 region has 14 residues. The CDR3 DNA follows: TGTGCCAGTAGACCTCCGAGGGGCGGCTATGGCTACACCTTC. It is translated as CASRPPRGGYGYTF.